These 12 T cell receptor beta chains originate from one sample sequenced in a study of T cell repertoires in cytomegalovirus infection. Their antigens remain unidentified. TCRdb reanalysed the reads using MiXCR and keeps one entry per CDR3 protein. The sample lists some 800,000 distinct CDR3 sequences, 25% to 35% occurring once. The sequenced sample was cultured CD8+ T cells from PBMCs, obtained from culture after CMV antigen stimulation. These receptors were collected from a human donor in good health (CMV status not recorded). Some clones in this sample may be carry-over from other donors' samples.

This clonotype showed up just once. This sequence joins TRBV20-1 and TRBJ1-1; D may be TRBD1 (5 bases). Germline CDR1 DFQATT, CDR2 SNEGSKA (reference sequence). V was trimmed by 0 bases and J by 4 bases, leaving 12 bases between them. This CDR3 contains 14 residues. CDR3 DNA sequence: TGCAGTGCTAGAGATTTTGAGGGGATCACTGAAGCTTTCTTT. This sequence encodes CSARDFEGITEAFF.

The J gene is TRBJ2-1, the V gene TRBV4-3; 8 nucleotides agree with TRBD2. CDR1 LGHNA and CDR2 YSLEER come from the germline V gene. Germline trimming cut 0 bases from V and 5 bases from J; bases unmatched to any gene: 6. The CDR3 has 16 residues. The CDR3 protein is CASSQDRGGGDNEQFF. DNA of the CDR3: TGCGCCAGCAGCCAAGATCGGGGGGGCGGTGACAATGAGCAGTTCTTC.

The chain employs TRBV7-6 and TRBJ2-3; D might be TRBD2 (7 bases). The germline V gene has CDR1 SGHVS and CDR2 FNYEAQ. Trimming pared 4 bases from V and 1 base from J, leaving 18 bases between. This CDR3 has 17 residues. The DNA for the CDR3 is TGTGCCAGCAGCTCTTCCGGGGGGCCCTATGGCACAGATACGCAGTATTTT. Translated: CASSSSGGPYGTDTQYF.

The CDR3 region is CATSLDRRGEQFF. DNA of the CDR3: TGTGCCACCAGCTTGGACAGGCGGGGTGAGCAGTTCTTC. This rearrangement joins TRBV15 to TRBJ2-1; tentatively, D is TRBD1 (7 bases). Per germline, CDR1 LNHNV and CDR2 YYDKDF (reference sequence). Trimming left V 5 bases short and J 9 bases short, with 14 bases between. The CDR3 has 13 residues.

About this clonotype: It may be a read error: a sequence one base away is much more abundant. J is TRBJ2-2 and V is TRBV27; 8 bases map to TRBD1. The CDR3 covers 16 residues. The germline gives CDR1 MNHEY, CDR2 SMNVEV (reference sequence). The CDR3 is CASSSPRGRVTGELLF. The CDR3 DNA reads TGTGCCAGCAGTTCCCCCAGGGGGCGCGTCACCGGGGAGCTGCTTTTT.

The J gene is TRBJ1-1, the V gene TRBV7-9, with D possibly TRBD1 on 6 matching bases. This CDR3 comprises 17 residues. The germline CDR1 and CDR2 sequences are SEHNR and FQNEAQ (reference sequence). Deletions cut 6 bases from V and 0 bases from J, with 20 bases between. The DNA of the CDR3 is TGTGCCAGCAGTGCCCCCCCCGGGGGACACTTGAACACTGAAGCTTTCTTT. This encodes CASSAPPGGHLNTEAFF. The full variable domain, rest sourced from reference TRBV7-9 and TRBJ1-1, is DTGVSQNPRHKITKRGQNVTFRCDPISEHNRLYWYRQTLGQGPEFLTYFQNEAQLEKSRLLSDRFSAERPKGSFSTLEIQRTEQGDSAMYLCASSAPPGGHLNTEAFFGQGTRLTVV.

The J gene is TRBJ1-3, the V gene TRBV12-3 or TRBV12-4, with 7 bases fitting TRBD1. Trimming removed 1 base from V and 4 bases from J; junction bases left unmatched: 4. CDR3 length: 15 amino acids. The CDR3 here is CASSLEGDRGNTIYF. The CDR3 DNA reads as TGTGCCAGCAGTTTAGAGGGGGACAGAGGAAACACCATATATTTT.

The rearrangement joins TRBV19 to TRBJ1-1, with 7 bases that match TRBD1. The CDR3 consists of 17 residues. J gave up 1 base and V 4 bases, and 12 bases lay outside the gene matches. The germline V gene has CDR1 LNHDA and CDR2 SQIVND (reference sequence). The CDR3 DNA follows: TGTGCCAGTAGTAATAAGGGCAGGGGGGGACGGAACACTGAAGCTTTCTTT. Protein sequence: CASSNKGRGGRNTEAFF. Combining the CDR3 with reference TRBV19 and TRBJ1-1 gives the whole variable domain DGGITQSPKYLFRKEGQNVTLSCEQNLNHDAMYWYRQDPGQGLRLIYYSQIVNDFQKGDIAEGYSVSREKKESFPLTVTSAQKNPTAFYLCASSNKGRGGRNTEAFFGQGTRLTVV.

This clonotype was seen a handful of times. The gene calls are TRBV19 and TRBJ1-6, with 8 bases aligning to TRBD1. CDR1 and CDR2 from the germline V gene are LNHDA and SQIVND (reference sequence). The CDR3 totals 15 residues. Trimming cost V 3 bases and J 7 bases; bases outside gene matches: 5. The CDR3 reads CASSIGTGGNSPLHF. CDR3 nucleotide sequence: TGTGCCAGTAGTATCGGGACAGGCGGCAATTCACCCCTCCACTTT.

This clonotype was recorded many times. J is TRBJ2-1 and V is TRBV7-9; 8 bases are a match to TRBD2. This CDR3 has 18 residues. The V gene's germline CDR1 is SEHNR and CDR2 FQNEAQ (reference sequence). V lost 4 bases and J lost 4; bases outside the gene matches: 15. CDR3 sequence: CASSSPRVPGGSYNEQFF. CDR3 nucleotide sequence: TGTGCCAGCAGCTCCCCTAGGGTTCCGGGGGGGAGTTACAATGAGCAGTTCTTC.

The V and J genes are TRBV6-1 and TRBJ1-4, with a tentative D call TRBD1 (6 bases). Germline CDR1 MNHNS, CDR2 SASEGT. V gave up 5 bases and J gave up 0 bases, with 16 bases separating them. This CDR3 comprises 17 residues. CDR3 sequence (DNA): TGTGCCAGCAGTCCTACAGGGACTCTTGCAACTAATGAAAAACTGTTTTTT. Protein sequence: CASSPTGTLATNEKLFF.

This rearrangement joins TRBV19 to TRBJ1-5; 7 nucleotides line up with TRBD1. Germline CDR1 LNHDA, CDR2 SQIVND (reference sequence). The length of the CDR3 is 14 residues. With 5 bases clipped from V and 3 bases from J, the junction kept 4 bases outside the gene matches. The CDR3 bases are TGTGCCAGTAGTGAGGGGGCATCCAATCAGCCCCAGCATTTT. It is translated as CASSEGASNQPQHF. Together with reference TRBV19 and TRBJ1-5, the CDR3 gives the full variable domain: DGGITQSPKYLFRKEGQNVTLSCEQNLNHDAMYWYRQDPGQGLRLIYYSQIVNDFQKGDIAEGYSVSREKKESFPLTVTSAQKNPTAFYLCASSEGASNQPQHFGDGTRLSIL.